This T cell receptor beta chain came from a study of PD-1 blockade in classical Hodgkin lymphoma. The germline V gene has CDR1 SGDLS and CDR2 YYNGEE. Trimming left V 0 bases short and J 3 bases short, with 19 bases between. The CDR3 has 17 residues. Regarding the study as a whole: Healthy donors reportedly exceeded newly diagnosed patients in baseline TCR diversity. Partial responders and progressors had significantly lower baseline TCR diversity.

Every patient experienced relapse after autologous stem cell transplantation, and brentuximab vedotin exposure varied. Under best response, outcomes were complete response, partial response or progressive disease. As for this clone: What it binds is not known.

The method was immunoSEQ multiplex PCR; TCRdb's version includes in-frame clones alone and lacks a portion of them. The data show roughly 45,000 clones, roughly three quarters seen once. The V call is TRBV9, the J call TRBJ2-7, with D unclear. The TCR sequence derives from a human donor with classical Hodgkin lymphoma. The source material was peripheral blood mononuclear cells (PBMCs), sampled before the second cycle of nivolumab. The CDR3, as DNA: TGTGCCAGCAGCGTAGGAACAGAAGCAAAAGAGGACTACGAGCAGTACTTC. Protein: CASSVGTEAKEDYEQYF.